The next 24 T cell receptor beta chains were all read from a single sample in a study of radiotherapy plus CTLA-4 blockade in lung cancer. Data came from immunoSEQ multiplex PCR; TCRdb stores just in-frame clones and leaves some out. The sample has approximately 82,000 clones; under 85% are singletons. Sequencing used peripheral blood, obtained from a patient treated with radiotherapy plus ipilimumab. Receptor source: a human donor with non-small cell lung cancer that progressed on radiotherapy plus ipilimumab.

This clone was detected a few times. Here the CDR3 reads CASTLAGDYYNEQFF. In DNA form, the CDR3 reads TGTGCCAGCACCTTAGCGGGAGATTATTACAATGAGCAGTTCTTC. The chain has TRBV27 and TRBJ2-1, with 9 bases identical to TRBD2. The V gene end was trimmed by 7 bases and the J gene end by 4 bases; junction bases not matched to a gene: 8. The CDR3 extends over 15 amino acids. CDR1 and CDR2 (germline): MNHEY, SMNVEV (reference sequence).

The rearrangement joins TRBV18 to TRBJ2-5; D is unresolved. Trimming pared 0 bases from V and 3 bases from J, leaving 8 bases between. Germline V gene data show CDR1 as KGHSH and CDR2 as LQKENI. This CDR3 has 14 amino acids. CDR3 sequence reads: CASSPPMGKETQYF. The CDR3 DNA reads TGTGCCAGCTCACCACCGATGGGTAAAGAGACCCAGTACTTC.

The chain recombines TRBV19 with TRBJ2-5; D unresolved. The CDR3 is 14 amino acids. V was shortened by 5 bases and J by 4 bases, with 14 bases between the two germline ends. CDR1 LNHDA and CDR2 SQIVND come from the germline V gene (reference sequence). The CDR3, as DNA: TGTGCCAGTAGTCCCCATCCCGACGGAGAGACCCAGTACTTC. It translates to CASSPHPDGETQYF.

The gene calls are TRBV7-6 and TRBJ2-3; unclear D gene. There are 13 residues in the CDR3. Trimming removed 4 bases from V and 12 bases from J, with 17 bases in between. Per germline, CDR1 SGHVS and CDR2 FNYEAQ. The CDR3 coding sequence is TGTGCCAGCAGCTCAGACCCCACCGGGTCTCAGTATTTT. Its translation: CASSSDPTGSQYF.

The chain has TRBV28 and TRBJ1-1; D is uncertain. V gave up 2 bases and J gave up 5 bases, with 3 bases separating them. The germline gives CDR1 MDHEN, CDR2 SYDVKM. The CDR3 length is 11 residues. The CDR3 region is CASSLRTEAFF. CDR3 nucleotides: TGTGCCAGCAGTTTAAGGACTGAAGCTTTCTTT.

The genes are TRBV27 and TRBJ1-5; tentatively, D is TRBD1 (5 bases). This CDR3 is built from 15 residues. Per germline, CDR1 MNHEY and CDR2 SMNVEV (reference sequence). V lost 2 bases and J 4 bases, leaving 12 bases between the germline ends. Here the CDR3 DNA reads TGTGCCAGCAGTTTAGAGGGGCCCGGTAATCAGCCCCAGCATTTT. Its protein product is CASSLEGPGNQPQHF.

This clone has just one count. This chain links TRBV29-1 with TRBJ2-2, with TRBD2 matching 12 bases. This CDR3 is 16 amino acids long. Per germline, CDR1 SQVTM and CDR2 ANQGSEA. Trimming removed 4 bases from V and 3 bases from J; junction bases left unmatched: 6. CDR3 sequence reads: CSVVLAGGPHTGELFF. Written as DNA, the CDR3 is TGCAGCGTTGTTCTAGCGGGAGGGCCGCACACCGGGGAGCTGTTTTTT.

J is TRBJ1-2 and V is TRBV19, with TRBD1 matching over 10 bases. J gave up 5 bases and V 9 bases, and 6 bases lay outside the gene matches. The CDR3 is 13 residues long. The V gene's germline CDR1 is LNHDA and CDR2 SQIVND (reference sequence). The CDR3 DNA is TGTGCCAGCTCCGGGACAGGGGATTATGGCTACACCTTC. It encodes CASSGTGDYGYTF.

DNA of the CDR3: TGTGCCAGCAGGCTCGGGACGGCTTATCAGCCCCAGCATTTT. Amino acid sequence: CASRLGTAYQPQHF. The chain uses TRBV6-4 and TRBJ1-5; a possible D gene is TRBD1 (5 bases). The CDR3 length is 14 residues. Germline lookup yields CDR1 MRHNA and CDR2 SNTAGT. V lost 6 bases to trimming and J lost 5 bases, with 14 bases between them.

This rearrangement joins TRBV14 to TRBJ2-7; 7 nucleotides align to TRBD2. J gave up 0 bases and V 4 bases, and 6 bases lay outside the gene matches. CDR1 and CDR2 from the germline V gene are SGHDN and FVKESK. CDR3 length: 15 residues. The CDR3 loop reads CASSRRAGSSYEQYF. CDR3 bases: TGTGCCAGCAGCCGTCGAGCGGGGAGCTCCTACGAGCAGTACTTC.

The chain recombines TRBV7-2 with TRBJ2-3; D might be TRBD2 (6 bases). The length of the CDR3 is 15 residues. V was pared by 3 bases and J by 2 bases, with 12 bases between. Germline V CDR1 and CDR2: SGHTA, FQGNSA. The DNA of the CDR3 is TGTGCCAGCAGCTTTGACCGGGGGTACACAGATACGCAGTATTTT. Its translation: CASSFDRGYTDTQYF.

A remark on this clone: At one end, the junction sequence differs from germline, possibly due to a read error. Here the CDR3 reads CASSLGEGTEAFF. The DNA for the CDR3 is TGTGCTAGCAGCTTAGGGGAGGGCACTGAAGCTTTCTTT. This rearrangement joins TRBV7-7 to TRBJ1-1; a weak D match, TRBD1 (5 bases). Germline V lookup: CDR1 SSHAT, CDR2 FNYEAQ (reference sequence). CDR3 length equals 13 residues.

This clone has just a few counts. The chain carries TRBV2 and TRBJ2-2; 9 nucleotides align to TRBD2. Germline V gives CDR1 SNHLY, CDR2 FYNNEI. With V trimmed by 1 base and J by 2 bases, 2 bases remained unmatched. This CDR3 has 16 amino acids. This CDR3 reads CASSEVSGRNTGELFF. The CDR3 coding sequence is TGTGCCAGCAGTGAAGTTAGCGGGAGAAACACCGGGGAGCTGTTTTTT.

The chain links TRBV5-4 to TRBJ1-1, with 7 nucleotides matching TRBD1. V lost 1 base and J lost 1; bases outside the gene matches: 4. CDR1 and CDR2 from the germline V gene are SGHNT and YYREEE (reference sequence). The CDR3 runs 15 residues. CDR3 in DNA: TGTGCCAGCAGCTTGAGGGCAGGGGGGAACACTGAAGCTTTCTTT. Residues: CASSLRAGGNTEAFF. The variable domain in full, with the rest retrieved from reference TRBV5-4 and TRBJ1-1, is ETGVTQSPTHLIKTRGQQVTLRCSSQSGHNTVSWYQQALGQGPQFIFQYYREEENGRGNFPPRFSGLQFPNYSSELNVNALELDDSALYLCASSLRAGGNTEAFFGQGTRLTVV.

The gene calls are TRBV6-5 and TRBJ1-2; tentatively, D is TRBD1 (6 bases). The V end was cut by 6 bases, the J end by 4 bases, with 12 bases between. The CDR3 totals 13 residues. Germline CDR1 MNHEY, CDR2 SVGAGI. The CDR3 loop reads CASRKTGIYGYTF. The CDR3, as DNA: TGTGCCAGCAGAAAAACAGGGATCTATGGCTACACCTTC.

This chain connects TRBV14 to TRBJ2-5; 7 bases are shared with TRBD2. Germline lookup yields CDR1 SGHDN and CDR2 FVKESK. Trimming removed 4 bases from V and 2 bases from J; junction bases left unmatched: 7. CDR3 length: 15 amino acids. This chain's CDR3 is CASSPGLAEQETQYF. CDR3 in DNA: TGTGCCAGCAGCCCCGGGCTAGCGGAACAAGAGACCCAGTACTTC. Based on the CDR3 plus reference TRBV14 and TRBJ2-5, the full variable domain is EAGVTQFPSHSVIEKGQTVTLRCDPISGHDNLYWYRRVMGKEIKFLLHFVKESKQDESGMPNNRFLAERTGGTYSTLKVQPAELEDSGVYFCASSPGLAEQETQYFGPGTRLLVL.

The rearrangement links TRBV30 to TRBJ2-7; D possibly uses TRBD1 or TRBD2 (7 bases each). The V and J ends lost 0 bases and 2 bases respectively, with 17 bases between them. The CDR3 is made up of 16 amino acids. The germline V gene has CDR1 GTSNPN and CDR2 SVGIG (reference sequence). The CDR3 region is CAWSVRSGGVPYEQYF. CDR3 nucleotides: TGTGCCTGGAGTGTAAGGTCAGGGGGGGTCCCCTACGAGCAGTACTTC.

This chain uses TRBV9 with TRBJ2-2, with D possibly TRBD2 on 5 matching bases. In germline, CDR1 is SGDLS, CDR2 YYNGEE. V lost 0 bases and J 0 bases, leaving 12 bases between the germline ends. The CDR3 consists of 17 residues. As DNA, the CDR3 is TGTGCCAGCAGCGTAGCTCCGACTACCACGAACACCGGGGAGCTGTTTTTT. Translated, it gives CASSVAPTTTNTGELFF.

The V and J genes are TRBV5-6 and TRBJ1-5, with 7 bases matching TRBD1. J lost 5 bases, V lost 1 base, and 6 bases had no gene match. This CDR3 has 15 residues. Germline loops: CDR1 SGHDT, CDR2 YYEEEE. CDR3 DNA: TGTGCCAGCAGCTTGAGACAGGGTTTTGATCAGCCCCAGCATTTT. This sequence encodes CASSLRQGFDQPQHF. Full variable domain (outside the CDR3, taken from reference TRBV5-6 and TRBJ1-5): DAGVTQSPTHLIKTRGQQVTLRCSPKSGHDTVSWYQQALGQGPQFIFQYYEEEERQRGNFPDRFSGHQFPNYSSELNVNALLLGDSALYLCASSLRQGFDQPQHFGDGTRLSIL.

The genes are TRBV19 and TRBJ2-2; no definite D call. This CDR3 is 14 amino acids long. V dropped 3 bases and J dropped 3 bases, with 8 bases sitting between them. Germline V gene data show CDR1 as LNHDA and CDR2 as SQIVND (reference sequence). The CDR3 DNA follows: TGTGCCAGTAGTATTGGGTTCCACACCGGGGAGCTGTTTTTT. Its translation: CASSIGFHTGELFF.

This clone was seen only once. The V and J genes are TRBV19 and TRBJ1-5, with TRBD1 matching 8 bases. There are 14 residues in the CDR3. With 7 bases clipped from V and 4 bases from J, the junction kept 6 bases outside the gene matches. Germline V gene sequence: CDR1 LNHDA, CDR2 SQIVND (reference sequence). CDR3 loop: CASTTGQANQPQHF. The CDR3 DNA reads TGTGCCAGTACCACGGGACAGGCGAATCAGCCCCAGCATTTT.

In regard to this clone: The junction differs from germline at one of its ends, possibly a read error. This specimen includes other DNA sequences encoding the same CDR3. The chain links TRBV28 to TRBJ1-2; 7 nucleotides match TRBD1. Germline CDR1 MDHEN, CDR2 SYDVKM. The CDR3 covers 14 residues. CDR3 DNA sequence: TGTGCCAGCAGCCTCACAGGGGTAGATCATGGTTACACCTTC. Translated: CASSLTGVDHGYTF.

This clone was observed a few times. This chain joins TRBV6-1 and TRBJ1-5; possibly TRBD1 for D (5 bases). The V gene lost 8 bases and the J gene lost 1 base, with 12 bases spanning the gap. The CDR3 runs to 14 residues. Germline-derived CDR1 and CDR2 are MNHNS and SASEGT. Here the CDR3 DNA reads TGTGCCAGCGTCTTGGGGGGGAGCAATCAGCCCCAGCATTTT. This codes for CASVLGGSNQPQHF.

The V and J genes are TRBV30 and TRBJ2-7, with D unclear. Trimming removed 0 bases at V and 1 base at J, with 4 bases between. The CDR3 is 12 amino acids. Germline V gives CDR1 GTSNPN, CDR2 SVGIG (reference sequence). As DNA, the CDR3 is TGTGCCTGGAGTGTACAGTCCTACGAGCAGTACTTC. This translates into CAWSVQSYEQYF.